This paragraph reports one TCR beta chain. Repertoires were generated with immunoSEQ multiplex PCR, while TCRdb's copy carries only in-frame clones and drops some. This sample carries 50,000 to 55,000 clones, 89% of them seen once, and the ten largest clones take roughly 5.6%. The sample belongs to a study of glioma-infiltrating T cells after dendritic cell vaccination. On the study more broadly: Autologous tumor lysate-pulsed dendritic cell vaccination was given between about 2003 and 2013. Dendritic cell vaccine was injected intradermally three times, biweekly. Autologous tumor lysate was loaded overnight onto monocyte-derived dendritic cells grown seven days with IL-4 and GM-CSF.

Time point defined: after dendritic cell vaccination, including at tumor progression/relapse. The CDR3 is 12 residues long. CDR1 and CDR2 (germline): SEHNR, FQNEAQ (reference sequence). Trimming stripped 6 bases from V and 1 base from J, with 6 bases between. The V gene is TRBV7-9, the J gene TRBJ1-1, with D hard to call. The source material was blood, sampled after dendritic cell vaccination. This sequence was found in a human donor with glioblastoma. CDR3 region: CASSTKNTEAFF. In nucleotides, the CDR3 is TGTGCCAGCAGTACAAAGAACACTGAAGCTTTCTTT.